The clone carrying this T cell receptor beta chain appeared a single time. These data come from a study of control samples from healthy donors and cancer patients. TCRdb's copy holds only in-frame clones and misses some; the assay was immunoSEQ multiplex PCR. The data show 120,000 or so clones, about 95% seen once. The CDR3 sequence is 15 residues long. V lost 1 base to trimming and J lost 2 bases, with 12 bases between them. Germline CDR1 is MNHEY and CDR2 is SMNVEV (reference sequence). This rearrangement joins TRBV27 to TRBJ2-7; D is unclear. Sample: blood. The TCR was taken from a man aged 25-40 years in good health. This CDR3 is CASSLWSVRPYEQYF. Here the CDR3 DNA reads TGTGCCAGCAGTTTATGGTCGGTCCGCCCCTACGAGCAGTACTTC.